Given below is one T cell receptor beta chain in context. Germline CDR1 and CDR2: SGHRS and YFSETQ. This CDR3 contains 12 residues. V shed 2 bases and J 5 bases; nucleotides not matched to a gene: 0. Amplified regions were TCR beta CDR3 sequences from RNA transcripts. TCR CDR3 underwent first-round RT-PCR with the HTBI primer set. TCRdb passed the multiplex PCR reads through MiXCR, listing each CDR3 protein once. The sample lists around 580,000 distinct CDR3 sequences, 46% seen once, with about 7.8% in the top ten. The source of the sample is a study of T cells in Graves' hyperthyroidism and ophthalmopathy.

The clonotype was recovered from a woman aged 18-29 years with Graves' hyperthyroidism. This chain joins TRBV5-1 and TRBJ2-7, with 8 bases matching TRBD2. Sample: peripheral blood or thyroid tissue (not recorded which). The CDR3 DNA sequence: TGCGCCAGCAGCTTTAGCGGGGACGAGCAGTACTTC. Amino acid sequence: CASSFSGDEQYF.